This TCR beta chain was recorded in a study of human T cells and chemical hapten exposure. Study-wide context: The sensitizer, 2% DPC, was used on around 2 cm by around 2 cm of upper inner arm skin.

Study-wide results and limits: Counts of expanded TCRs at PT1 were positively correlated with patch test score.

CDR1 SGHTA and CDR2 FQGNSA come from the germline V gene. This CDR3 is 14 amino acids long. The germline V and J ends were trimmed by 1 base and 6 bases, with 11 bases remaining between them. TCRdb redid the calling of the RACE reads with MiXCR, one entry per CDR3 protein. The sample has 100,000 or so distinct CDR3 sequences; 11% are singletons. This clonotype was detected a few times. No antigen is known for it. As for time point: patch test 1, 2 weeks after DPC sensitization. Treatment in this sample: therapeutic diphenylcyclopropenone sensitization with weekly scalp DPC. This receptor was taken from a woman between 40 and 55 years old with alopecia areata. Some clones in this sample may be carry-over from other donors' samples. The input for sequencing was whole blood, taken in connection with sensitization to the hapten diphenylcyclopropenone (DPC). The V call is TRBV7-2, the J call TRBJ2-3; no clear D. The CDR3 loop is CASSLETPEDTQYF. CDR3 nucleotide sequence: TGTGCCAGCAGCTTAGAGACCCCGGAGGATACGCAGTATTTT.